The 22 T cell receptor beta chains in this list originate from one sample, sequenced in a study of T cells in localized non-small cell lung cancer. Assay: immunoSEQ multiplex PCR; the TCRdb copy retains only in-frame clones and omits some. The sample consists of tens of thousands of clones, 80% to 90% of them appearing once. The sequencing used peripheral blood, collected before any cancer treatment. All receptors derive from a female donor of 60 years or more with stage I lung adenocarcinoma.

The rearrangement uses TRBV29-1 and TRBJ2-2; 8 nucleotides align to TRBD1. Germline V lookup: CDR1 SQVTM, CDR2 ANQGSEA. This CDR3 spans 14 amino acids. The V and J ends lost 3 bases and 0 bases, in that order; junction bases with no gene match: 0. CDR3 sequence reads: CSVEDRANTGELFF. As DNA, the CDR3 is TGCAGCGTTGAGGACAGGGCGAACACCGGGGAGCTGTTTTTT.

The chain recombines TRBV18 with TRBJ2-5, with D perhaps given as TRBD1 or TRBD2 (5 bases each). Looked up from germline, CDR1 is KGHSH and CDR2 is LQKENI. The CDR3 has 13 amino acids. Trimming cost V 3 bases and J 4 bases, with 9 bases left between them. In DNA form, the CDR3 reads TGTGCCAGCTCACCCGGGGCGTCAGAGACCCAGTACTTC. Translation: CASSPGASETQYF.

The chain links TRBV6-1 to TRBJ2-7; D is uncertain. The V gene lost 4 bases and the J gene lost 2 bases, with 12 bases spanning the gap. The germline gives CDR1 MNHNS, CDR2 SASEGT. This CDR3 has 14 residues. The CDR3 sequence is CASSVPRVTYEQYF. In DNA, the CDR3 is TGTGCCAGCAGTGTTCCCCGGGTCACCTACGAGCAGTACTTC.

This clone was seen a few times. The chain is built from TRBV2 and TRBJ1-5; D is perhaps TRBD1 (6 bases). Looked up from germline, CDR1 is SNHLY and CDR2 is FYNNEI. The V gene lost 7 bases and the J gene lost 2 bases, with 9 bases spanning the gap. The CDR3 length is 13 residues. The CDR3 DNA reads TGTGCCAGCAAGGGGGTGGGCAATCAGCCCCAGCATTTT. Its protein is CASKGVGNQPQHF.

The chain combines TRBV19 with TRBJ2-7; D is perhaps TRBD1 (6 bases). The length of the CDR3 is 15 residues. Trimming removed 9 bases from V and 0 bases from J, with 18 bases in between. CDR1 LNHDA and CDR2 SQIVND come from the germline V gene (reference sequence). The CDR3 nucleotides are TGTGCCAGCGCCACTACAGGGATGCCCTCCTACGAGCAGTACTTC. Its protein is CASATTGMPSYEQYF.

This sequence joins TRBV2 and TRBJ2-7; no definite D call. This CDR3 spans 14 amino acids. V shed 1 base and J shed 5 bases, with 12 bases lying between them. Per germline, CDR1 SNHLY and CDR2 FYNNEI. The CDR3 protein is CASSEVDVVNEQYF. In DNA, the CDR3 is TGTGCCAGCAGTGAAGTAGATGTGGTCAACGAGCAGTACTTC. Full variable domain (missing parts from reference TRBV2 and TRBJ2-7): EPEVTQTPSHQVTQMGQEVILRCVPISNHLYFYWYRQILGQKVEFLVSFYNNEISEKSEIFDDQFSVERPDGSNFTLKIRSTKLEDSAMYFCASSEVDVVNEQYFGPGTRLTVT.

V is TRBV2 and J is TRBJ2-1; no definite D call. This CDR3 is built from 11 residues. Germline CDR1 is SNHLY and CDR2 is FYNNEI. Trimming stripped 7 bases from V and 7 bases from J, with 8 bases between. This chain's CDR3 is CASMWGNEQFF. The DNA of the CDR3 is TGTGCCAGCATGTGGGGTAATGAGCAGTTCTTC.

The chain couples TRBV6-1 to TRBJ1-3; no clear D. In germline, CDR1 is MNHNS, CDR2 SASEGT. The CDR3 contains 13 residues. V was clipped by 6 bases and J by 0 bases, with 6 bases between them. DNA for the CDR3: TGTGCCAGCAGGCAGATCTCTGGAAACACCATATATTTT. Translation: CASRQISGNTIYF.

V gene TRBV27 combines with J gene TRBJ2-1; 12 positions agree with TRBD2. Germline CDR1 is MNHEY and CDR2 is SMNVEV (reference sequence). This CDR3 is 15 amino acids long. The trim removed 6 bases at V and 8 bases at J, leaving 8 bases unmatched. CDR3 residues: CASSWRTSGIYEQFF. Written as DNA, the CDR3 is TGTGCCAGCAGCTGGAGGACTAGCGGGATTTATGAGCAGTTCTTC.

The CDR3 nucleotides read TGTGCCAGCAAGACAGGGGGGACCAACTATGGCTACACCTTC. This translates into CASKTGGTNYGYTF. The rearrangement uses TRBV6-6 and TRBJ1-2, with TRBD1 matching 9 bases. The CDR3 totals 14 residues. Germline-derived CDR1 and CDR2 are MNHNY and SVGAGI (reference sequence). Unmatched junction bases numbered 5, after V lost 7 bases and J lost 2 bases.

This clone was detected a few times. This chain links TRBV6-5 with TRBJ1-2; 9 nucleotides line up with TRBD1. Germline-derived CDR1 and CDR2 are MNHEY and SVGAGI. V gave up 2 bases and J gave up 8 bases; unmatched junction bases: 6. There are 14 residues in the CDR3. CDR3 bases: TGTGCCAGCAGTTACGCCGACAGGGGGATCGGCTACACCTTC. This gives the protein CASSYADRGIGYTF.

V usage is TRBV6-6 and J usage is TRBJ2-5; D is uncertain. The CDR3 is 13 residues long. The V gene's germline CDR1 is MNHNY and CDR2 SVGAGI (reference sequence). V was cut by 5 bases and J by 5 bases, with 12 bases left in between. CDR3 nucleotides: TGTGCCAGCAGTAGAAGGCTGGGTGAGACCCAGTACTTC. Amino acids: CASSRRLGETQYF.

This clone was found once. V and J are TRBV5-1 and TRBJ2-1, with 8 bases lining up with TRBD1. V shed 3 bases and J 8 bases; nucleotides not matched to a gene: 7. Germline-derived CDR1 and CDR2 are SGHRS and YFSETQ. The CDR3 covers 14 residues. The CDR3, as DNA: TGCGCCAGCAGCTACCTGGACAGGGTTGATGAGCAGTTCTTC. Its translation: CASSYLDRVDEQFF.

J is TRBJ1-1 and V is TRBV6-1, with D perhaps TRBD1 (6 bases). V shed 5 bases and J shed 5 bases, with 18 bases lying between them. The germline V gene encodes CDR1 MNHNS and CDR2 SASEGT. This CDR3 comprises 15 residues. The CDR3 sequence is CASSLAIRGETEAFF. The CDR3 coding sequence is TGTGCCAGCAGTCTGGCTATCAGGGGCGAGACTGAAGCTTTCTTT.

Concerning this clone: The sample holds other DNA sequences that translate to the same CDR3. The CDR3 spells CASSEVWDSPLHF. For the CDR3, the DNA is TGTGCCAGCAGTGAAGTGTGGGATTCACCCCTCCACTTT. The V and J genes are TRBV6-1 and TRBJ1-6; no definite D call. Trimming pared 1 base from V and 8 bases from J, leaving 6 bases between. Germline-derived CDR1 and CDR2 are MNHNS and SASEGT. This CDR3 is 13 amino acids long.

This rearrangement joins TRBV5-1 to TRBJ1-2; weak D call: TRBD1 (5 bases). Germline V gives CDR1 SGHRS, CDR2 YFSETQ. Trimming left V 8 bases short and J 6 bases short, with 20 bases between. The CDR3 has 14 residues. This CDR3 reads CASGAAGEEDGYTF. As DNA, the CDR3 is TGCGCCAGTGGGGCTGCAGGTGAGGAGGATGGCTACACCTTC.

The chain joins TRBV7-9 to TRBJ1-2, with TRBD1 as a possible D gene (5 bases). The CDR3 runs to 16 residues. Deletions cut 5 bases from V and 2 bases from J, with 18 bases between. CDR1 and CDR2 from the germline V gene are SEHNR and FQNEAQ (reference sequence). In DNA form, the CDR3 reads TGTGCCAGCAGCCCCTGGGACCAAACTCCCAACTATGGCTACACCTTC. Protein sequence: CASSPWDQTPNYGYTF.

V usage is TRBV25-1 and J usage is TRBJ2-7; D possibly corresponds to TRBD1 (5 bases). This CDR3 contains 15 residues. Germline V gene lookup returns CDR1 MGHDK and CDR2 SYGVNS. V shed 3 bases and J shed 2 bases, with 14 bases lying between them. CDR3 loop: CASSDSGKVPYEQYF. The CDR3 DNA follows: TGTGCCAGCAGTGATTCAGGGAAGGTTCCCTACGAGCAGTACTTC.

The chain uses TRBV19 and TRBJ2-7, with 9 bases lining up with TRBD1. V shed 2 bases, J shed 2 bases, and the junction held 7 bases outside the gene matches. The CDR3 is 16 residues long. The germline V gene has CDR1 LNHDA and CDR2 SQIVND (reference sequence). The CDR3 sequence is CASSIWPGQGPYEQYF. In DNA form, the CDR3 reads TGTGCCAGTAGTATATGGCCAGGACAGGGGCCCTACGAGCAGTACTTC.

The chain uses TRBV5-6 and TRBJ2-1; 14 bases agree with TRBD2. V lost 1 base to trimming and J lost 7 bases; unmatched junction nucleotides: 4. This CDR3 is built from 16 residues. Germline V gives CDR1 SGHDT, CDR2 YYEEEE. The CDR3 loop is CASSLLGTSGSNEQFF. The CDR3 nucleotides are TGTGCCAGCAGCTTGTTGGGGACTAGCGGGAGTAATGAGCAGTTCTTC.

Here the CDR3 reads CASSLVGMGYNEQFF. CDR3 nucleotide sequence: TGTGCCAGCAGCTTAGTTGGGATGGGGTACAATGAGCAGTTCTTC. This chain links TRBV11-2 with TRBJ2-1; D is uncertain. V lost 1 base and J lost 4, with 11 bases in between. Germline V CDR1 and CDR2: SGHAT, FQNNGV. This CDR3 contains 15 residues.

This clone has only a few counts. The chain carries TRBV28 and TRBJ2-5; possible D gene TRBD1, 6 bases. CDR1 and CDR2 from the germline V gene are MDHEN and SYDVKM. The CDR3 sequence is 15 residues long. V lost 1 base to trimming and J lost 4 bases, with 13 bases between them. CDR3 bases: TGTGCCAGCAGTTTATCTGGGGGCTCTGGAGAGACCCAGTACTTC. It encodes CASSLSGGSGETQYF.